The present T cell receptor (beta chain) was sequenced within a study of T cell responses to AZD1222 COVID-19 vaccine. The CDR3 has 14 residues. V was clipped by 3 bases and J by 6 bases; unmatched bases: 5. The germline V gene has CDR1 KGHSH and CDR2 LQKENI. The table lists this clone with a count of one. Method: immunoSEQ multiplex PCR; TCRdb's copy keeps in-frame clones and lacks some. The sample includes more than 85,000 clones, roughly 89% of them seen just once. Source: peripheral blood, taken 28 days after the second AZD1222 dose. This clonotype originated in an adult who received the AZD1222 COVID-19 vaccine. The rearrangement links TRBV18 to TRBJ1-2, with 9 bases matching TRBD1. CDR3 in DNA: TGTGCCAGCTCACCCGATTGGGACAGGGATGGCTACACCTTC. This encodes CASSPDWDRDGYTF.